Shown below are 7 T cell receptor beta chains from a single sample sequenced in a study of OX40 agonist ivuxolimab in advanced cancers. The data were produced by immunoSEQ multiplex PCR, yet TCRdb's version contains in-frame clones alone and is incomplete. The data show some 44,000 clones, approximately 84% seen once. Specimen: CD4+ or CD8+ T cells sorted from blood, collected in a trial of the OX40 agonist ivuxolimab. The receptor source for this set is an adult with an advanced solid tumor such as melanoma, head and neck, liver or kidney cancer.

The rearrangement joins TRBV9 to TRBJ2-1; 9 bases map to TRBD2. The CDR3 runs 14 residues. Trimming took 4 bases from V and 7 from J; bases not matched to a gene: 6. The germline CDR1 and CDR2 sequences are SGDLS and YYNGEE. The CDR3 loop reads CASSPPGLANEQFF. DNA for the CDR3: TGTGCCAGCAGCCCCCCGGGACTAGCAAATGAGCAGTTCTTC.

The rearrangement links TRBV5-1 to TRBJ2-7; TRBD2 is a possible D gene (5 bases). The germline gives CDR1 SGHRS, CDR2 YFSETQ. Between the trimmed V and J ends, which lost 0 bases and 0 bases, there was a span of 10 bases. The CDR3 runs to 15 residues. CDR3: CASSLAGVPSYEQYF. CDR3 nucleotides: TGCGCCAGCAGCTTGGCCGGGGTTCCCTCCTACGAGCAGTACTTC.

This sequence joins TRBV28 and TRBJ1-1, with TRBD1 matching over 7 bases. V was clipped by 8 bases and J by 7 bases; unmatched bases: 4. There are 11 residues in the CDR3. Germline-derived CDR1 and CDR2 are MDHEN and SYDVKM. The CDR3, as DNA: TGTGCCAGCGCTAGACAGGGTGAAGCTTTCTTT. Protein: CASARQGEAFF.

This chain uses TRBV10-3 with TRBJ2-3, with D possibly being TRBD1 (6 bases). The V gene's germline CDR1 is ENHRY and CDR2 SYGVKD. Trimming pared 4 bases from V and 2 bases from J, leaving 13 bases between. This CDR3 comprises 15 residues. The CDR3 coding sequence is TGTGCCATCAGTGGGTACCAGGGGAACACAGATACGCAGTATTTT. Translating gives CAISGYQGNTDTQYF.

A few counts support this clone. The CDR3: CASSVDTAGVYEQYF. In nucleotides, the CDR3 is TGTGCCAGCAGTGTCGATACGGCCGGGGTCTACGAGCAGTACTTC. The V and J genes are TRBV6-6 and TRBJ2-7; a weak D match, TRBD2 (5 bases). The V end lost 5 bases, the J end lost 3 bases, and 17 bases lay between the germline ends. Germline CDR1 and CDR2: MNHNY and SVGAGI (reference sequence). The CDR3 is 15 amino acids.

The chain combines TRBV5-1 with TRBJ2-2; D is unresolved. This CDR3 spans 13 amino acids. Trimming removed 0 bases at V and 8 bases at J, with 8 bases between. CDR1 SGHRS and CDR2 YFSETQ come from the germline V gene. The CDR3 nucleotides read TGCGCCAGCAGCTTGGTATCGGAGGGGGAGCTGTTTTTT. Amino acid sequence: CASSLVSEGELFF.

The V gene is TRBV28, the J gene TRBJ1-4, with D hard to call. This CDR3 has 14 residues. From germline, CDR1 is MDHEN and CDR2 SYDVKM. V was trimmed by 6 bases and J by 0 bases, leaving 8 bases between them. This CDR3 reads CASRYWSTNEKLFF. The CDR3 region has the DNA TGTGCCAGCAGATACTGGTCAACTAATGAAAAACTGTTTTTT.